A single sample is the source of the 27 T cell receptor beta chains below, sequenced in a study of T cell responses to AZD1222 COVID-19 vaccine. Some clones are missing from TCRdb's copy, which holds only in-frame ones; the method was immunoSEQ multiplex PCR. The sample records fewer than 150,000 clones, 93% being singletons. Material: peripheral blood, obtained on day 0 of AZD1222 vaccination. Receptor source: an adult in good health.

The chain links TRBV19 to TRBJ2-3; 9 bases match TRBD2. After removal of 5 bases from V and 6 bases from J, the junction contained 9 bases not matched to a gene. The CDR3 is 15 amino acids. CDR1 and CDR2 (germline): LNHDA, SQIVND (reference sequence). The DNA for the CDR3 is TGTGCCAGTAGTCTTAGCGGGGGCCGGGGGGATACGCAGTATTTT. This sequence encodes CASSLSGGRGDTQYF. The complete variable domain, with remaining parts taken from reference TRBV19 and TRBJ2-3, reads DGGITQSPKYLFRKEGQNVTLSCEQNLNHDAMYWYRQDPGQGLRLIYYSQIVNDFQKGDIAEGYSVSREKKESFPLTVTSAQKNPTAFYLCASSLSGGRGDTQYFGPGTRLTVL.

The table lists this clone with a count of one. The gene calls are TRBV21-1 and TRBJ1-5. TRBV21-1 is termed a pseudogene. The CDR3 extends over 17 amino acids. This chain's CDR3 is CASSKPREVLRNQPQHF. The CDR3 DNA sequence: TGTGCCAGCAGCAAACCCAGGGAGGTTTTGAGGAATCAGCCCCAGCATTTT.

The CDR3 protein is CASSSRQGRGYTF. CDR3 DNA: TGTGCCAGCAGCTCCAGACAGGGAAGAGGCTACACCTTC. This chain uses TRBV7-2 with TRBJ1-2, with TRBD1 matching 7 bases. The length of the CDR3 is 13 residues. Germline values: CDR1 SGHTA, CDR2 FQGNSA. V shed 4 bases, J shed 8 bases, and the junction held 7 bases outside the gene matches.

This chain joins TRBV6-5 and TRBJ1-2; D uncertain. Per the germline V gene, CDR1 is MNHEY and CDR2 is SVGAGI. Trimming pared 2 bases from V and 4 bases from J, leaving 11 bases between. There are 14 residues in the CDR3. The CDR3 region has the DNA TGTGCCAGCAGTTACGCCCAGGAAGGCTATGGCTACACCTTC. Residues: CASSYAQEGYGYTF.

J is TRBJ1-3 and V is TRBV2; D unresolved. V was cut by 2 bases and J by 6 bases, with 5 bases left in between. The germline CDR1 and CDR2 sequences are SNHLY and FYNNEI. This CDR3 is 12 amino acids long. The CDR3 sequence is CASSEWENTIYF. CDR3 DNA: TGTGCCAGCAGTGAATGGGAAAACACCATATATTTT.

This clone came up once. This chain uses TRBV20-1 with TRBJ1-4, with D maybe TRBD1 (5 bases). There are 11 residues in the CDR3. CDR1 and CDR2 (germline): DFQATT, SNEGSKA (reference sequence). Trimming stripped 0 bases from V and 11 bases from J, with 7 bases between. The CDR3 DNA reads TGCAGTGCTAGAGACAGGGATAAACTGTTTTTT. This sequence encodes CSARDRDKLFF.

The chain joins TRBV6-4 to TRBJ2-7; perhaps TRBD1 as D (5 bases). V was shortened by 6 bases and J by 5 bases, with 14 bases between the two germline ends. There are 13 residues in the CDR3. Germline values: CDR1 MRHNA, CDR2 SNTAGT. The DNA for the CDR3 is TGTGCCAGCAGAACCAGGGTTCCCCACGAGCAGTACTTC. Translated: CASRTRVPHEQYF.

The chain couples TRBV27 to TRBJ2-7; 7 nucleotides align to TRBD2. V was pared by 2 bases and J by 2 bases, with 6 bases of the junction left unmatched. The CDR3 consists of 15 residues. The V gene's germline CDR1 is MNHEY and CDR2 SMNVEV (reference sequence). Here the CDR3 reads CASSLKRDGPYEQYF. In DNA, the CDR3 is TGTGCCAGCAGTTTAAAGCGGGACGGACCCTACGAGCAGTACTTC.

CDR3 DNA sequence: TGTGCCAGCAGTTACGACAGGGGACATAATTCACCCCTCCACTTT. Protein sequence: CASSYDRGHNSPLHF. The chain employs TRBV6-5 and TRBJ1-6; 8 positions match TRBD1. The CDR3 length is 15 residues. Per germline, CDR1 MNHEY and CDR2 SVGAGI. V was clipped by 2 bases and J by 5 bases; unmatched bases: 2.

This rearrangement joins TRBV15 to TRBJ1-1, with TRBD1 identical over 10 bases. With V trimmed by 5 bases and J by 4 bases, 7 bases remained unmatched. Germline CDR1 is LNHNV and CDR2 is YYDKDF (reference sequence). This CDR3 is built from 15 residues. Written as DNA, the CDR3 is TGTGCCACCAGCGCACAGACAGGGGGCCTCACTGAAGCTTTCTTT. This sequence encodes CATSAQTGGLTEAFF.

V gene TRBV10-1 combines with J gene TRBJ1-6, with D perhaps TRBD1 (5 bases). This CDR3 is 11 amino acids long. The germline V and J ends were trimmed by 11 bases and 7 bases, with 9 bases remaining between them. Germline V gene data show CDR1 as WNHNN and CDR2 as SYGVQD (reference sequence). In DNA, the CDR3 is TGCGCCCGAACAGGAAATTCACCCCTCCACTTT. Its translation is CARTGNSPLHF.

The V and J genes are TRBV9 and TRBJ2-3, with 7 bases fitting TRBD1. After removal of 4 bases from V and 5 bases from J, the junction contained 10 bases not matched to a gene. CDR1 and CDR2 (germline): SGDLS, YYNGEE. There are 15 residues in the CDR3. CDR3: CASSSGQFEVDTQYF. The CDR3 nucleotides are TGTGCCAGCAGCTCGGGACAGTTCGAGGTAGATACGCAGTATTTT.

As regards this clone: It is likely a read error, because the conserved phenylalanine at the end of the CDR3 is missing. J is TRBJ1-2 and V is TRBV11-2, with no clear D. Trimming shortened V by 6 bases and J by 4 bases, and 12 bases separated the two germline ends. This CDR3 comprises 13 residues. In germline, CDR1 is SGHAT, CDR2 FQNNGV. DNA for the CDR3: TGTGCCAGCAGTCTAGGGTATCGCTATGGCTACACCCTC. It encodes CASSLGYRYGYTL.

The rearrangement links TRBV9 to TRBJ1-1; D gene unclear. The CDR3 has 14 residues. V was shortened by 0 bases and J by 1 base, with 7 bases between the two germline ends. Looked up from germline, CDR1 is SGDLS and CDR2 is YYNGEE. The CDR3 loop is CASSVGPKNTEAFF. The CDR3 DNA follows: TGTGCCAGCAGCGTAGGACCTAAGAACACTGAAGCTTTCTTT.

The chain is built from TRBV3-1 (or the pseudogene TRBV3-2) and TRBJ2-6; D ambiguous. V shed 1 base and J shed 5 bases, with 6 bases lying between them. This CDR3 spans 14 amino acids. Germline values: CDR1 LGHDT, CDR2 YNNKEL (reference sequence). CDR3 sequence (DNA): TGTGCCAGCAGCCAAGCCCCCAGGGCCAACGTCCTGACTTTC. Its translation is CASSQAPRANVLTF.

The chain combines TRBV6-5 with TRBJ1-2; 9 bases are a match to TRBD1. V was pared by 6 bases and J by 3 bases, with 8 bases of the junction left unmatched. This CDR3 contains 15 residues. Germline V gives CDR1 MNHEY, CDR2 SVGAGI. CDR3 sequence: CASRSQGAQDYGYTF. CDR3 sequence (DNA): TGTGCCAGCAGGTCACAGGGGGCTCAGGACTATGGCTACACCTTC.

The chain combines TRBV6-5 with TRBJ1-2; 7 bases match TRBD1. The germline V gene encodes CDR1 MNHEY and CDR2 SVGAGI. V gave up 8 bases and J gave up 3 bases; unmatched junction bases: 3. This CDR3 is 12 amino acids long. This CDR3 is CASQGGDYGYTF. The CDR3 bases are TGTGCCAGCCAGGGGGGAGACTATGGCTACACCTTC.

The gene calls are TRBV6-5 and TRBJ2-1; no clear D. Germline V lookup: CDR1 MNHEY, CDR2 SVGAGI. The CDR3 covers 13 residues. Trimming cost V 2 bases and J 5 bases, with 7 bases left between them. CDR3 in DNA: TGTGCCAGCAGTTACGCGGAGAACAATGAGCAGTTCTTC. Encoded protein: CASSYAENNEQFF.

The rearrangement joins TRBV9 to TRBJ2-1; 9 positions match TRBD2. Germline V gene lookup returns CDR1 SGDLS and CDR2 YYNGEE. J was trimmed by 11 bases and V by 1 base; bases with no gene match: 7. The CDR3 is made up of 14 amino acids. The CDR3 sequence: CASSVTPAGGQQFF. CDR3 DNA sequence: TGTGCCAGCAGCGTAACCCCTGCGGGGGGGCAGCAGTTCTTC.

J is TRBJ1-2 and V is TRBV30, with D maybe TRBD1 (6 bases). CDR1 and CDR2 from the germline V gene are GTSNPN and SVGIG (reference sequence). The V gene lost 2 bases and the J gene lost 5 bases, with 24 bases spanning the gap. This CDR3 region has 17 residues. The CDR3 reads CAWSFGPSRTVYYGYTF. As DNA, the CDR3 is TGTGCCTGGAGTTTCGGGCCGTCCCGGACAGTTTATTATGGCTACACCTTC.

The chain recombines TRBV18 with TRBJ1-1; TRBD1 matches at 9 bases. Trimming cost V 2 bases and J 5 bases; bases outside gene matches: 9. Germline CDR1 and CDR2: KGHSH and LQKENI. CDR3 length: 16 amino acids. In DNA form, the CDR3 reads TGTGCCAGCTCACCAACTACAGGGGGCGCACGGACTGAAGCTTTCTTT. As protein: CASSPTTGGARTEAFF.

This clone has just one count. The CDR3 nucleotides are TGTGCCAGCAGCCCTTTAGGGACAGGTGGGGGTGAAAAACTGTTTTTT. The encoded protein is CASSPLGTGGGEKLFF. The chain is built from TRBV9 and TRBJ1-4; 8 bases align to TRBD1. The CDR3 runs 16 residues. The V gene end was trimmed by 4 bases and the J gene end by 7 bases; junction bases not matched to a gene: 12. CDR1 is SGDLS, CDR2 YYNGEE, per germline.

The genes are TRBV6-5 and TRBJ1-1; 7 bases fit TRBD1. The CDR3 contains 14 residues. Germline assignment: CDR1 MNHEY and CDR2 SVGAGI. V lost 2 bases and J lost 8; bases outside the gene matches: 8. CDR3: CASSYLTGREEAFF. The CDR3 DNA sequence: TGTGCCAGCAGTTACCTGACAGGGCGGGAAGAAGCTTTCTTT.

This chain connects TRBV7-9 to TRBJ2-5; TRBD2 aligns across 7 bases. Trimming took 5 bases from V and 4 from J; bases not matched to a gene: 7. Germline CDR1 and CDR2: SEHNR and FQNEAQ (reference sequence). This CDR3 is built from 14 residues. CDR3 DNA sequence: TGTGCCAGCAGCGGGCGGGGGAGTGGAGAGACCCAGTACTTC. Its protein is CASSGRGSGETQYF.

The chain recombines TRBV10-1 with TRBJ1-5; D may be TRBD1 (5 bases). V lost 5 bases and J 5 bases, leaving 16 bases between the germline ends. Germline lookup yields CDR1 WNHNN and CDR2 SYGVQD (reference sequence). This CDR3 contains 15 residues. In DNA form, the CDR3 reads TGCGCCAGCAGTCCAACCCGCAGGGCCCATCAGCCCCAGCATTTT. Its translation is CASSPTRRAHQPQHF.

This rearrangement joins TRBV10-1 to TRBJ2-3; D uncertain. The CDR3 is 15 amino acids. Germline assignment: CDR1 WNHNN and CDR2 SYGVQD (reference sequence). Trimming shortened V by 3 bases and J by 0 bases, and 10 bases separated the two germline ends. The CDR3 nucleotides are TGCGCCAGCAGTGACTCGCAGTATAGCACAGATACGCAGTATTTT. Amino acids: CASSDSQYSTDTQYF.

This clone was seen a single time. The rearrangement links TRBV29-1 to TRBJ2-3, with 8 bases that match TRBD1. The V and J ends lost 8 bases and 2 bases, in that order; junction bases with no gene match: 12. The CDR3 contains 15 residues. CDR1 is SQVTM, CDR2 ANQGSEA, per germline. The CDR3 region is CSLKGDRGPTDTQYF. DNA of the CDR3: TGCAGCCTGAAGGGTGACAGGGGCCCCACAGATACGCAGTATTTT.